The sequence of this T cell receptor beta chain was determined in a study of T cells in Graves' hyperthyroidism and ophthalmopathy. General study results and limits: By a 13 V-J model, ophthalmopathy was set apart from stable hyperthyroidism. In the blood, most expanded thyroid clonotypes above 0.001 appeared as well.

TCR beta CDR3 region amplification was performed from RNA transcripts. HTBI primers were the set used in a first-round RT-PCR of the TCR CDR3. TCRdb reanalysed the multiplex PCR reads using MiXCR and keeps one entry per CDR3 protein. The top ten hold just under 25% of the sample, which has around 300,000 distinct CDR3 sequences, roughly 14% seen once. On this clonotype itself: What it binds is unknown. This clone may be a read error of a much larger clone one base away.

Clinical symptoms, serum thyroxine and TRAb, thyroid ultrasound and orbital computed tomography together formed the diagnostic basis. The CDR3 is made up of 20 amino acids. Germline V lookup: CDR1 MNHEY, CDR2 SVGEGT. V was clipped by 2 bases and J by 1 base; unmatched bases: 19. The sequence was obtained from a woman aged 30 to 39 with Graves' hyperthyroidism. The specimen was blood. The chain has TRBV6-2 or TRBV6-3 and TRBJ1-1; 7 bases line up with TRBD1. The CDR3 bases are TGTGCCAGCAGTTACCCCGGTTTTTCCCGGGACAGACCTACGAACACTGAAGCTTTCTTT. Its translation: CASSYPGFSRDRPTNTEAFF.